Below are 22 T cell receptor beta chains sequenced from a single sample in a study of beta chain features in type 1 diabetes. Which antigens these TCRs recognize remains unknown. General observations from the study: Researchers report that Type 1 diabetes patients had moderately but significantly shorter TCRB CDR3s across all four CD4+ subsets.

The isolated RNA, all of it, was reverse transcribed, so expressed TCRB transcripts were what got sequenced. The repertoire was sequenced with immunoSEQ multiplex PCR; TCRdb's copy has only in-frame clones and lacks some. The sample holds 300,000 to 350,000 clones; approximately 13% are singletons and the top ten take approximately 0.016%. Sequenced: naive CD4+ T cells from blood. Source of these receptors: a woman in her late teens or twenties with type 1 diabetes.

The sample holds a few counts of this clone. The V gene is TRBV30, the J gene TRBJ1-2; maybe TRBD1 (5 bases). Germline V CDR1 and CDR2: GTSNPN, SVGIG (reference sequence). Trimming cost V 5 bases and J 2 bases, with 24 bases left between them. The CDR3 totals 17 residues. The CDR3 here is CAWGRSTGVGLNYGYTF. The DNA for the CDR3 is TGTGCCTGGGGACGCTCCACGGGGGTCGGGCTAAACTATGGCTACACCTTC.

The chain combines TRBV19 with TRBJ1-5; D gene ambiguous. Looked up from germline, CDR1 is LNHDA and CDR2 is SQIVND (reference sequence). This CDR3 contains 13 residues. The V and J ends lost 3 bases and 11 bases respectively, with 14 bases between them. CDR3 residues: CASSMRLSRAQHF. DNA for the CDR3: TGTGCCAGTAGTATGCGGCTTTCCCGGGCCCAGCATTTT. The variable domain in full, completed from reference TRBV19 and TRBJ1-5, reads DGGITQSPKYLFRKEGQNVTLSCEQNLNHDAMYWYRQDPGQGLRLIYYSQIVNDFQKGDIAEGYSVSREKKESFPLTVTSAQKNPTAFYLCASSMRLSRAQHFGDGTRLSIL.

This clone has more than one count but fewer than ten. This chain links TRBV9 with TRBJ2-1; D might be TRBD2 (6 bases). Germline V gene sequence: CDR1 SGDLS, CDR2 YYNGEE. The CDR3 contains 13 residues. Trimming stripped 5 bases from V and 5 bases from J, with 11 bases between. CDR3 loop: CASRARGDNEQFF. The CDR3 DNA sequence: TGTGCCAGCAGGGCGCGGGGAGACAATGAGCAGTTCTTC.

CDR3 region: CAWTRGTAYNEQFF. The CDR3 DNA reads TGTGCCTGGACCAGGGGGACGGCGTACAATGAGCAGTTCTTC. The chain uses TRBV30 and TRBJ2-1, with 7 bases identical to TRBD1. Trimming at V came to 4 bases and at J to 4 bases, leaving 7 bases not matched to a gene. Germline assignment: CDR1 GTSNPN and CDR2 SVGIG (reference sequence). This CDR3 spans 14 amino acids.

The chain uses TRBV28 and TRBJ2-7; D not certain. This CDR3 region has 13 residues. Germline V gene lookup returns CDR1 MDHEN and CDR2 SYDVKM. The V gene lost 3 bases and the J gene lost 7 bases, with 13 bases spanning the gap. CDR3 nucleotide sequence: TGTGCCAGCAGTTTGCGATCCTTGGTGGAGCAGTACTTC. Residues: CASSLRSLVEQYF. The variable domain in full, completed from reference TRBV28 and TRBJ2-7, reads DVKVTQSSRYLVKRTGEKVFLECVQDMDHENMFWYRQDPGLGLRLIYFSYDVKMKEKGDIPEGYSVSREKKERFSLILESASTNQTSMYLCASSLRSLVEQYFGPGTRLTVT.

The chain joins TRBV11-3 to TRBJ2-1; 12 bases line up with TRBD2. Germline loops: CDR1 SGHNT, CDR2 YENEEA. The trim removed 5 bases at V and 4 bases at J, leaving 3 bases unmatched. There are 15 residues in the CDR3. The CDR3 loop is CASSTTSGRYNEQFF. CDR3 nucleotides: TGTGCCAGCAGCACGACTAGCGGGAGATACAATGAGCAGTTCTTC.

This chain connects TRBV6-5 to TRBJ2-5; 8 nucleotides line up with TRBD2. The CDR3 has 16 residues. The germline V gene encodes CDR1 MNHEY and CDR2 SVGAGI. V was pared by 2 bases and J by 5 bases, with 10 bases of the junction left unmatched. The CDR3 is CASSYSSGTFLETQYF. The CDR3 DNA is TGTGCCAGCAGTTACAGTAGCGGGACCTTTTTGGAGACCCAGTACTTC.

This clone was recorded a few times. The CDR3 DNA sequence: TGTGCCAGCAGCTTAGAGGGGACAGGCCAACGTGAAGCTTTCTTT. Translated, it gives CASSLEGTGQREAFF. The V and J genes are TRBV7-9 and TRBJ1-1; 8 bases map to TRBD1. Per the germline V gene, CDR1 is SEHNR and CDR2 is FQNEAQ (reference sequence). V was clipped by 1 base and J by 7 bases; unmatched bases: 8. The CDR3 totals 15 residues.

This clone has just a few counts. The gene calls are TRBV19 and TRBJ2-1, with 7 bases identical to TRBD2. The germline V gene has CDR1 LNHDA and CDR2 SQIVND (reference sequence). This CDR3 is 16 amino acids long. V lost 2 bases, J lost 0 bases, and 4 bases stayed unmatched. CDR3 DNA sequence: TGTGCCAGTAGTATATCTCAGCGGGGCTCCTACAATGAGCAGTTCTTC. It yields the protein CASSISQRGSYNEQFF.

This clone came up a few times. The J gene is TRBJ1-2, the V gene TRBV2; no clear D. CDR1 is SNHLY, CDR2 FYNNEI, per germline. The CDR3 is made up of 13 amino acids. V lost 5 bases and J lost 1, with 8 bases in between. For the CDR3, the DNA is TGTGCCAGCAGTACCGACATTAACTATGGCTACACCTTC. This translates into CASSTDINYGYTF.

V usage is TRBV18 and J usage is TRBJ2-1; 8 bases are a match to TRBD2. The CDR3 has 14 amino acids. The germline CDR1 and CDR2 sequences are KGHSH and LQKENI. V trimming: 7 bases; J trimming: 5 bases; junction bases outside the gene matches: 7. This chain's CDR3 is CASLAGLVDNEQFF. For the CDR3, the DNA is TGTGCCAGCTTAGCGGGACTAGTAGACAATGAGCAGTTCTTC.

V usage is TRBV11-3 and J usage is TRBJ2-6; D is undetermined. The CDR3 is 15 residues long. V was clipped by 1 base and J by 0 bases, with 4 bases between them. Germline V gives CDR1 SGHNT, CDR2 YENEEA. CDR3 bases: TGTGCCAGCAGCTTAGCGGGCTCTGGGGCCAACGTCCTGACTTTC. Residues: CASSLAGSGANVLTF.

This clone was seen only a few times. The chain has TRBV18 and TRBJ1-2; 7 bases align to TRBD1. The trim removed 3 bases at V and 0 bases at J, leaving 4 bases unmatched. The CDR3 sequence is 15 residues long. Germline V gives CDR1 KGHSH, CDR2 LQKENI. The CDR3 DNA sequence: TGTGCCAGCTCACCGAGGGACAGAGCTAACTATGGCTACACCTTC. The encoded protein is CASSPRDRANYGYTF.

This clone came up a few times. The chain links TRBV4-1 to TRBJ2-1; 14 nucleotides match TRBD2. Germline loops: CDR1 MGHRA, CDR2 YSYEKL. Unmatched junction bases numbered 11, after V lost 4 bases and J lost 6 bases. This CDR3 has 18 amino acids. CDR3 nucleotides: TGCGCCAGCAGCCCTTTACCGTGGACTAGCGGGAGGACCAATGAGCAGTTCTTC. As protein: CASSPLPWTSGRTNEQFF.

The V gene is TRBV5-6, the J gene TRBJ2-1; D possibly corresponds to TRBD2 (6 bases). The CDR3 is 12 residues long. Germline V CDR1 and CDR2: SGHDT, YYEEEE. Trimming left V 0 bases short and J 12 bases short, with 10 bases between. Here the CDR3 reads CASSLGGKGQFF. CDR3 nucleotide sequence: TGTGCCAGCAGCTTGGGCGGGAAAGGGCAGTTCTTC. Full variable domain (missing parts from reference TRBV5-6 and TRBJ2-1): DAGVTQSPTHLIKTRGQQVTLRCSPKSGHDTVSWYQQALGQGPQFIFQYYEEEERQRGNFPDRFSGHQFPNYSSELNVNALLLGDSALYLCASSLGGKGQFFGPGTRLTVL.

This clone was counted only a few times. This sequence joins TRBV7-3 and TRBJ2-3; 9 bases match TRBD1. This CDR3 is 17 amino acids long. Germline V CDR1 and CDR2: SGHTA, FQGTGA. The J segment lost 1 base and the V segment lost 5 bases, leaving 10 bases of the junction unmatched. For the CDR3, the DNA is TGTGCCAGCAGCCTCCGCCGGGGACAGGGTCGCACAGATACGCAGTATTTT. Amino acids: CASSLRRGQGRTDTQYF.

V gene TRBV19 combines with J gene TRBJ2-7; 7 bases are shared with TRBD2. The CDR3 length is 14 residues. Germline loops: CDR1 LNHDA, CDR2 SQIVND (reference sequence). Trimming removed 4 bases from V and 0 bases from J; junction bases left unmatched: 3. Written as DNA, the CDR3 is TGTGCCAGTAGTAAGCGGGAACCCTCCTACGAGCAGTACTTC. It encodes CASSKREPSYEQYF.

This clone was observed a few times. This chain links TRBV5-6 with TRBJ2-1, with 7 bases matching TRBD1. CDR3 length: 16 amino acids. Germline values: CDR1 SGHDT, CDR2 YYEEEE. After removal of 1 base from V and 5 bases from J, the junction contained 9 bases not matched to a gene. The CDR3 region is CASSLRDRPLNNEQFF. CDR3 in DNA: TGTGCCAGCAGCTTGAGGGACAGACCATTGAACAATGAGCAGTTCTTC.

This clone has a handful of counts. CDR3 sequence (DNA): TGTGCCAGCAGTGAGTCTCCCCCCTACGAGCAGTACTTC. It translates to CASSESPPYEQYF. The V call is TRBV2, the J call TRBJ2-7; D unresolved. This CDR3 is 13 amino acids long. V gave up 3 bases and J gave up 2 bases, with 8 bases separating them. CDR1 is SNHLY and CDR2 is FYNNEI in the germline V gene. Looking up the rest from reference TRBV2 and TRBJ2-7 gives the full variable domain: EPEVTQTPSHQVTQMGQEVILRCVPISNHLYFYWYRQILGQKVEFLVSFYNNEISEKSEIFDDQFSVERPDGSNFTLKIRSTKLEDSAMYFCASSESPPYEQYFGPGTRLTVT.

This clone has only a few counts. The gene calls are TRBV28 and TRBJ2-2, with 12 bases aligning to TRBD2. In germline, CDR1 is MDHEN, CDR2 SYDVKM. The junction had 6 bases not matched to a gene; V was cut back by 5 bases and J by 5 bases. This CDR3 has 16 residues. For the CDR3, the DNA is TGTGCCAGCAGTCGAGCTACTAGCGGGAGGACCGGGGAGCTGTTTTTT. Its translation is CASSRATSGRTGELFF.

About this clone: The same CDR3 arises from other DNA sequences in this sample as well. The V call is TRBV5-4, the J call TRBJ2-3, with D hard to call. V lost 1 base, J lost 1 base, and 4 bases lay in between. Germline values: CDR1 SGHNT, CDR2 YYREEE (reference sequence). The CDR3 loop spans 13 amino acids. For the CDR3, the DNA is TGTGCCAGCAGCTTGACAGGCACAGATACGCAGTATTTT. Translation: CASSLTGTDTQYF.

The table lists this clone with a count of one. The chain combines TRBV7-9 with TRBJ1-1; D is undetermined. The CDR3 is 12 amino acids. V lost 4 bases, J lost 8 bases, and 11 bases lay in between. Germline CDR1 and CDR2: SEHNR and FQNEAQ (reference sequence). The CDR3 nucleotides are TGTGCCAGCAGCTCTATACGGAGGGAAGCTTTCTTT. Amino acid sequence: CASSSIRREAFF. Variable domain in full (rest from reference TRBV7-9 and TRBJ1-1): DTGVSQNPRHKITKRGQNVTFRCDPISEHNRLYWYRQTLGQGPEFLTYFQNEAQLEKSRLLSDRFSAERPKGSFSTLEIQRTEQGDSAMYLCASSSIRREAFFGQGTRLTVV.